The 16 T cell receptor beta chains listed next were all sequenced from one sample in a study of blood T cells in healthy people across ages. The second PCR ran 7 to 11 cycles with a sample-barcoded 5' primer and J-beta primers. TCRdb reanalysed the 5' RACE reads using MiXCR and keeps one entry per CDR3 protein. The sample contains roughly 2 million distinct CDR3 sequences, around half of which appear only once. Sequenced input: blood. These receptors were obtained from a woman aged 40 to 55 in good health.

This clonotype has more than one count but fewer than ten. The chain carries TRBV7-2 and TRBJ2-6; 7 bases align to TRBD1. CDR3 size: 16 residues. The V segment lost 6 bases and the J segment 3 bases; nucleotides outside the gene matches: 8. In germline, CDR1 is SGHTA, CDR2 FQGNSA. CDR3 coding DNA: TGTGCCAGCAGGGCGACAGGGTGCGGTGGGGCCAACGTCCTGACTTTC. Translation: CASRATGCGGANVLTF.

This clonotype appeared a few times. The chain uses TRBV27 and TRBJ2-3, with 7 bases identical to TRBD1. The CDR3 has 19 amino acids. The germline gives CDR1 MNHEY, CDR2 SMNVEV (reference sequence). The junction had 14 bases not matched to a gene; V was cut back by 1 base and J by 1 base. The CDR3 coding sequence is TGTGCCAGCAGTTTATTTCGACAGGGAATGAAGCACCGCACAGATACGCAGTATTTT. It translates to CASSLFRQGMKHRTDTQYF.

The CDR3 DNA reads as TGTGCCAGCACCGAAGAGGGGGGGAAGGGAAAGACCCAGTACTTC. This encodes CASTEEGGKGKTQYF. The chain couples TRBV7-9 to TRBJ2-5, with D tentatively TRBD2 (7 bases). V lost 7 bases, J lost 6 bases, and 21 bases lay in between. The CDR3 spans 15 residues. Germline loops: CDR1 SEHNR, CDR2 FQNEAQ (reference sequence).

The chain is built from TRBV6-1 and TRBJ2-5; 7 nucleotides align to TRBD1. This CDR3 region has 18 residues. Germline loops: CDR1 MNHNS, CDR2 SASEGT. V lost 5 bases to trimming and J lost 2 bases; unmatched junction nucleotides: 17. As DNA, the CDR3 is TGTGCCAGCAGTCTAGGGACAGTCCCCACCCGCGGACAAGAGACCCAGTACTTC. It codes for CASSLGTVPTRGQETQYF.

CDR3 DNA: TGCGCCAGCAGCCAAGGAATGGGACAGCCCGGGGGCTCCTACGAGCAGTACTTC. Translation: CASSQGMGQPGGSYEQYF. The J gene is TRBJ2-7, the V gene TRBV4-3, with D perhaps TRBD1 (7 bases). Germline lookup yields CDR1 LGHNA and CDR2 YSLEER. This CDR3 spans 18 amino acids. Trimming left V 1 base short and J 0 bases short, with 19 bases between.

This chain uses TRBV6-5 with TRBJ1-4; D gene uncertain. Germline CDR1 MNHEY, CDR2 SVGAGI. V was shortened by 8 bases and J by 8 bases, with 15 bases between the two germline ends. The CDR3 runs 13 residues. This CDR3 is CASQAARAEKLFF. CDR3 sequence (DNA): TGTGCCAGCCAGGCGGCCCGGGCGGAAAAACTGTTTTTT.

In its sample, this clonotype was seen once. The chain's CDR3 is CASSLGPTATYYNEQFF. CDR3 DNA: TGTGCCAGCAGCTTGGGCCCCACAGCGACGTACTACAATGAGCAGTTCTTC. This chain uses TRBV7-2 with TRBJ2-1; D ambiguous. The ends were cut back, 3 bases at V and 3 bases at J, with 18 bases in the middle. The CDR3 spans 17 residues. Germline CDR1 is SGHTA and CDR2 is FQGNSA.

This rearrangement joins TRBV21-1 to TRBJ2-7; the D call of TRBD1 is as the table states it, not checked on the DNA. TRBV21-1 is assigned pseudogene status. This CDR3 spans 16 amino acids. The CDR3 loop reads CASSLRDRACSYEQYF. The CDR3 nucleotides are TGTGCCAGCAGCCTCCGGGACAGAGCCTGCTCCTACGAGCAGTACTTC.

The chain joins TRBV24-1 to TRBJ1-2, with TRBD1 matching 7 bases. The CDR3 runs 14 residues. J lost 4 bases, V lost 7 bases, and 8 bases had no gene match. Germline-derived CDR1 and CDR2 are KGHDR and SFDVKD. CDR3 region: CATRDLQGSYGYTF. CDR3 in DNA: TGTGCCACCAGGGATCTACAGGGGTCCTATGGCTACACCTTC.

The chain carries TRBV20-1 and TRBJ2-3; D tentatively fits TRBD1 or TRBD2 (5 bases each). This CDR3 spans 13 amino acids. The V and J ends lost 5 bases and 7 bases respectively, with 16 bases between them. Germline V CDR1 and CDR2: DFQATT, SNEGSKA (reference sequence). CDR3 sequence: CSALQRGRNTQYF. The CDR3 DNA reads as TGCAGTGCTCTTCAGAGGGGTAGGAATACGCAGTATTTT.

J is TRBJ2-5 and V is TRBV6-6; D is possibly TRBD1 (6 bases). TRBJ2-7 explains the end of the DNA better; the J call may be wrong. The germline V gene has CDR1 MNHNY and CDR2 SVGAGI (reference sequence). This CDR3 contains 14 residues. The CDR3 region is CASSYLAGVDEQYF. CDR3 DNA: TGTGCCAGCAGTTACTTGGCAGGGGTCGACGAGCAGTACTTC.

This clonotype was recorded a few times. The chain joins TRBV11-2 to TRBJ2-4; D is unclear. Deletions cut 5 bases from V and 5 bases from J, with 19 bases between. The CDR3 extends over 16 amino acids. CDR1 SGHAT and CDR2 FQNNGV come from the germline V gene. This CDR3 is CASSARLPNPENIQYF. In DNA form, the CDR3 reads TGTGCCAGCAGCGCCCGACTTCCAAATCCGGAAAACATTCAGTACTTC.

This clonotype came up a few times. The CDR3 sequence is CASSVGPGQGVAKNIQYF. CDR3 nucleotide sequence: TGTGCCAGCAGCGTAGGGCCGGGACAGGGGGTAGCCAAAAACATTCAGTACTTC. The V call is TRBV9, the J call TRBJ2-4; 11 bases map to TRBD1. V shed 0 bases and J 0 bases; nucleotides not matched to a gene: 5. CDR3 length: 18 amino acids. Germline-derived CDR1 and CDR2 are SGDLS and YYNGEE.

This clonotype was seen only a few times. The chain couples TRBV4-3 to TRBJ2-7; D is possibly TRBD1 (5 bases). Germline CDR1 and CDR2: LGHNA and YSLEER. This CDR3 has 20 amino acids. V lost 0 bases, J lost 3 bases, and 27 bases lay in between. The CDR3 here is CASSQDIILADTQIFYEQYF. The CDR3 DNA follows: TGCGCCAGCAGCCAAGATATAATTTTGGCGGACACCCAGATTTTCTACGAGCAGTACTTC.

Here the CDR3 DNA reads TGTGCCAGCAGTGAAGCGCCATACAGCGCGAGGAGGCAGTACTTC. Its protein product is CASSEAPYSARRQYF. The chain employs TRBV6-1 and TRBJ2-4; D perhaps matches TRBD2 (5 bases). Trimming cost V 0 bases and J 13 bases, with 19 bases left between them. CDR3 length: 15 residues. Germline V CDR1 and CDR2: MNHNS, SASEGT.

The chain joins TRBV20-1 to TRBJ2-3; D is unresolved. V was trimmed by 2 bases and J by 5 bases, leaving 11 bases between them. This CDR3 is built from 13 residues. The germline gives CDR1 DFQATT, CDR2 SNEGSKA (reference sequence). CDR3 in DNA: TGCAGTGCTAGACAGGACGAGCGAGATACGCAGTATTTT. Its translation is CSARQDERDTQYF.